These 18 T cell receptor beta chains originate from one sample sequenced in a study of blood T cells in healthy people across ages. Primers used in a second PCR of roughly 6 to 11 cycles were a sample-barcoded 5' primer and a J-beta primer mix. TCRdb re-derived calls from the 5' RACE reads in MiXCR, one entry per CDR3 protein. The sample yields around 1.5 million distinct CDR3 sequences, approximately 59% seen once. Specimen: blood. The receptors here all came from a man between 18 and 35 years old in good health.

V usage is TRBV4-1 and J usage is TRBJ2-2; 8 bases agree with TRBD2. The V gene's germline CDR1 is MGHRA and CDR2 YSYEKL. The CDR3 has 15 amino acids. V gave up 8 bases and J gave up 2 bases; unmatched junction bases: 7. The CDR3 spells CASRGSGSNTGELFF. The CDR3 DNA reads as TGCGCCAGCCGGGGAAGCGGGAGTAACACCGGGGAGCTGTTTTTT.

V gene TRBV20-1 combines with J gene TRBJ2-3; D not resolved. CDR3 length equals 13 residues. Trimming removed 4 bases at V and 0 bases at J, with 8 bases between. From germline, CDR1 is DFQATT and CDR2 SNEGSKA (reference sequence). CDR3 residues: CSAIKGSTDTQYF. The CDR3 region has the DNA TGCAGTGCTATCAAAGGGAGCACAGATACGCAGTATTTT.

This clonotype was observed a few times. The V call is TRBV20-1, the J call TRBJ1-2, with 7 nucleotides matching TRBD1. V lost 5 bases and J lost 4; bases outside the gene matches: 4. This CDR3 is 12 amino acids long. Germline-derived CDR1 and CDR2 are DFQATT and SNEGSKA (reference sequence). For the CDR3, the DNA is TGCAGTGCTCCCCGACAGGGCTATGGCTACACCTTC. Its translation: CSAPRQGYGYTF.

J is TRBJ2-7 and V is TRBV11-2; 8 bases align to TRBD1. V was pared by 1 base and J by 3 bases, with 8 bases of the junction left unmatched. The CDR3 is 16 residues long. The germline V gene has CDR1 SGHAT and CDR2 FQNNGV. In nucleotides, the CDR3 is TGTGCCAGCAGCTTAGCTTCACAGGGGGGAATCTACGAGCAGTACTTC. Translating gives CASSLASQGGIYEQYF.

V and J are TRBV5-5 and TRBJ2-7, with 15 bases aligning to TRBD2. Germline V CDR1 and CDR2: SGHKS, YYEKEE (reference sequence). The CDR3 is 18 amino acids. The J segment lost 3 bases and the V segment lost 3 bases, leaving 10 bases of the junction unmatched. The CDR3 sequence: CASSSERTSGRALYEQYF. CDR3 coding DNA: TGTGCCAGCAGCTCGGAGAGGACTAGCGGGAGGGCCCTCTACGAGCAGTACTTC.

This rearrangement joins TRBV9 to TRBJ1-1, with D possibly being TRBD1 (5 bases). Germline CDR1 SGDLS, CDR2 YYNGEE. This CDR3 is built from 17 residues. V was trimmed by 3 bases and J by 1 base, leaving 19 bases between them. The CDR3 nucleotides are TGTGCCAGCAGCGCTGACGGGGCTGGGTCTTGGAACACTGAAGCTTTCTTT. It specifies CASSADGAGSWNTEAFF.

A few counts support this clonotype. V gene TRBV2 combines with J gene TRBJ2-7, with 7 bases fitting TRBD1. Germline V gives CDR1 SNHLY, CDR2 FYNNEI. The CDR3 sequence is 13 residues long. The V gene end was trimmed by 10 bases and the J gene end by 3 bases; junction bases not matched to a gene: 9. DNA for the CDR3: TGTGCCACCCATCTTAGACAGGGCTACGAGCAGTACTTC. Its protein is CATHLRQGYEQYF.

This clonotype was seen a few times. V and J are TRBV18 and TRBJ1-5; D unclear. Germline V lookup: CDR1 KGHSH, CDR2 LQKENI. Trimming removed 5 bases at V and 3 bases at J, with 5 bases between. CDR3 length: 12 amino acids. As DNA, the CDR3 is TGTGCCAGCTCAGGGAACAATCAGCCCCAGCATTTT. Translating it yields CASSGNNQPQHF.

The chain links TRBV10-3 to TRBJ2-3; D possibly uses TRBD1 or TRBD2 (5 bases each). V was shortened by 2 bases and J by 4 bases, with 7 bases between the two germline ends. This CDR3 spans 13 amino acids. The germline V gene has CDR1 ENHRY and CDR2 SYGVKD. CDR3: CAISEEGPDTQYF. The CDR3 DNA reads TGTGCCATCAGTGAGGAGGGACCAGATACGCAGTATTTT.

The chain is built from TRBV7-9 and TRBJ2-5, with 7 bases matching TRBD1. The V gene end was trimmed by 6 bases and the J gene end by 4 bases; junction bases not matched to a gene: 5. Germline CDR1 reads SEHNR; CDR2 reads FQNEAQ (reference sequence). This CDR3 has 13 amino acids. The CDR3 region is CASRRGQTETQYF. CDR3 nucleotides: TGTGCCAGCAGAAGGGGGCAAACAGAGACCCAGTACTTC.

This clonotype was found a few times. The gene calls are TRBV29-1 and TRBJ2-3; D may be TRBD1 or TRBD2 (5 bases each). Germline V gene data show CDR1 as SQVTM and CDR2 as ANQGSEA. The CDR3 is 12 residues long. Trimming left V 0 bases short and J 7 bases short, with 8 bases between. CDR3 DNA: TGCAGCGTTGAAGAGGGGGAGCATACGCAGTATTTT. Its protein is CSVEEGEHTQYF.

This chain joins TRBV6-5 and TRBJ1-1; the D is unclear. Germline CDR1 reads MNHEY; CDR2 reads SVGAGI. The CDR3 consists of 14 residues. V dropped 2 bases and J dropped 7 bases, with 14 bases sitting between them. The CDR3 loop is CASSYLENRGEAFF. CDR3 nucleotide sequence: TGTGCCAGCAGTTACCTCGAAAACAGAGGTGAAGCTTTCTTT.

This clonotype was found once. This chain uses TRBV4-3 with TRBJ2-1, with a possible D match to TRBD1 (6 bases). This CDR3 contains 16 residues. The ends were cut back, 5 bases at V and 2 bases at J, with 16 bases in the middle. CDR1 LGHNA and CDR2 YSLEER come from the germline V gene. The CDR3 protein is CASSSHGTPPYNEQFF. In DNA, the CDR3 is TGCGCCAGCAGCTCACACGGGACACCGCCCTACAATGAGCAGTTCTTC.

The chain has TRBV6-6 and TRBJ2-5, with TRBD1 as a possible D gene (6 bases). The J call may be wrong; the DNA end is better matched by TRBJ2-7. CDR3 length: 13 residues. CDR1 and CDR2 (germline): MNHNY, SVGAGI (reference sequence). The CDR3 here is CASSRLAGDEQYF. CDR3 sequence (DNA): TGTGCCAGCAGTCGACTGGCAGGGGACGAGCAGTACTTC.

CDR3 in amino acids: CASSVGSGSSYNEQFF. The CDR3 DNA is TGTGCCAGCAGCGTAGGGAGCGGTAGCTCCTACAATGAGCAGTTCTTC. The rearrangement links TRBV9 to TRBJ2-1, with D perhaps TRBD2 (5 bases). From germline, CDR1 is SGDLS and CDR2 YYNGEE. The CDR3 runs to 16 residues. The V end was cut by 0 bases, the J end by 0 bases, with 10 bases between. Full variable domain (remainder filled in from reference TRBV9 and TRBJ2-1): DSGVTQTPKHLITATGQRVTLRCSPRSGDLSVYWYQQSLDQGLQFLIQYYNGEERAKGNILERFSAQQFPDLHSELNLSSLELGDSALYFCASSVGSGSSYNEQFFGPGTRLTVL.

The J gene is TRBJ2-5, the V gene TRBV20-1; 10 positions match TRBD2. The V gene end was trimmed by 4 bases and the J gene end by 6 bases; junction bases not matched to a gene: 5. CDR1 and CDR2 (germline): DFQATT, SNEGSKA (reference sequence). The CDR3 runs 13 residues. The CDR3 DNA is TGCAGTGCTACTAGCGGGAGTGGAAAGACCCAGTACTTC. Translating gives CSATSGSGKTQYF.

This clonotype was seen only a few times. The rearrangement links TRBV7-2 to TRBJ2-7; TRBD2 aligns across 14 bases. The germline gives CDR1 SGHTA, CDR2 FQGNSA. With V trimmed by 6 bases and J by 5 bases, 6 bases remained unmatched. This CDR3 spans 15 amino acids. The CDR3 spells CASSLGLAGVDEQYF. For the CDR3, the DNA is TGTGCCAGCAGTCTGGGACTAGCGGGAGTTGACGAGCAGTACTTC.

This sequence joins TRBV4-1 and TRBJ2-7; 8 bases line up with TRBD2. Per the germline V gene, CDR1 is MGHRA and CDR2 is YSYEKL. Trimming at V came to 0 bases and at J to 2 bases, leaving 3 bases not matched to a gene. The CDR3 length is 15 residues. CDR3 DNA: TGCGCCAGCAGCCAAGATCCGGGGGGGGCCTACGAGCAGTACTTC. This sequence encodes CASSQDPGGAYEQYF.